Sequencing of this T cell receptor (beta chain) was carried out in a study of T cells in tumors after PD-1 blockade. On the study more broadly: Treatment was either pembrolizumab 200 mg every 3 weeks or cemiplimab 350 mg every 2 weeks. Blood samples averaged around 110,000 templates (range about 24,679-260,000) and fewer than 45,000 unique clonotypes. Notes on the study in general: Roughly 42% of tumor TCR clonotypes were also found in blood.

A word on this clone: Its antigen is currently unknown.

This CDR3 has 12 amino acids. CDR1 GTSNPN and CDR2 SVGIG come from the germline V gene (reference sequence). V shed 4 bases and J shed 1 base, with 8 bases lying between them. Sequenced by immunoSEQ multiplex PCR; TCRdb stores in-frame clones only, minus some. Of more than 40,000 clones in the sample, roughly 80% are singletons; the top ten hold approximately 4.1%. The rearrangement joins TRBV30 to TRBJ2-7, with D possibly TRBD1 on 5 matching bases. This clonotype was sampled from a human donor with basal cell carcinoma. Sequencing used PBMCs, obtained before anti-PD-1 treatment. The CDR3 nucleotides read TGTGCCTGGAATCGACAGTCCTACGAGCAGTACTTC. It yields the protein CAWNRQSYEQYF.